Following are 2 T cell receptor beta chains from one sample sequenced in a study of OX40 agonist ivuxolimab in advanced cancers. TCRdb's copy holds only in-frame clones and misses some; the assay was immunoSEQ multiplex PCR. The sample has over 15,000 clones; 75% to 85% are singletons. The sequencing used CD4+ or CD8+ T cells sorted from blood, collected in a trial of the OX40 agonist ivuxolimab. These receptor sequences come from an adult with an advanced solid tumor such as melanoma, head and neck, liver or kidney cancer.

J is TRBJ2-5 and V is TRBV7-9, with TRBD2 as a possible D gene (5 bases). This CDR3 contains 13 residues. V dropped 11 bases and J dropped 1 base, with 14 bases sitting between them. Germline V lookup: CDR1 SEHNR, CDR2 FQNEAQ (reference sequence). CDR3 amino acids: CAGGPGSQETQYF. CDR3 sequence (DNA): TGTGCCGGAGGCCCCGGCAGCCAAGAGACCCAGTACTTC. The full variable domain, its missing parts supplied by reference TRBV7-9 and TRBJ2-5, is DTGVSQNPRHKITKRGQNVTFRCDPISEHNRLYWYRQTLGQGPEFLTYFQNEAQLEKSRLLSDRFSAERPKGSFSTLEIQRTEQGDSAMYLCAGGPGSQETQYFGPGTRLLVL.

This chain joins TRBV29-1 and TRBJ2-3; 14 bases agree with TRBD2. The CDR3 extends over 17 amino acids. Per germline, CDR1 SQVTM and CDR2 ANQGSEA. V dropped 7 bases and J dropped 0; count of bases not matched to a gene: 9. CDR3 sequence: CSAGGLAGGTSTDTQYF. The CDR3 DNA follows: TGCAGCGCTGGTGGACTAGCGGGGGGCACTAGCACAGATACGCAGTATTTT.